This TCR beta chain was sequenced during a study of OX40 agonist ivuxolimab in advanced cancers. Background on the study: Ivuxolimab, an agonistic anti-OX40 (CD134) antibody, was given to patients.

Note on this clone: No antigen is known for it.

Germline-derived CDR1 and CDR2 are MNHNS and SASEGT. J was trimmed by 0 bases and V by 4 bases; bases with no gene match: 18. The CDR3 totals 19 residues. Sequencing used immunoSEQ multiplex PCR; TCRdb keeps in-frame clones, though not all of them. This sample has about 53,000 clones, with 70% to 90% found just once. Overall study results and limits: Clonal expansion was among the lowest in partial responders at 0.1-3.0 mg/kg, especially CD8+. At 0.1 to 3.0 mg/kg, CD4+ and CD8+ blood T cells expanded clonally by week 6.

The sequences come from CD4+ or CD8+ T cells sorted from blood, collected in a trial of the OX40 agonist ivuxolimab. This clonotype originated in an adult with an advanced solid tumor such as melanoma, head and neck, liver or kidney cancer. This chain links TRBV6-1 with TRBJ2-7; 7 bases align to TRBD2. Here the CDR3 DNA reads TGTGCCAGCAGTGCGTATGAACCCTGGGCGGGAGACAACTCCTACGAGCAGTACTTC. The encoded protein is CASSAYEPWAGDNSYEQYF.